This T cell receptor (beta chain) came from a study of glioma-infiltrating T cells. Study results and caveats: CDR3 overlap between tissue and blood was very small. Non-neoplastic patients had below-expected tissue-blood divergence, while all gliomas exceeded expectation.

This clonotype was seen many times. Its antigen is currently unknown. Using RNA template, CDR3s of TCR alpha and beta were amplified with iRepertoire arm-PCR. Tissue mRNA or PBMC total RNA, roughly 85-450 ng, went into one-step reverse transcription and amplification. TCRdb processed the multiplex PCR reads anew with MiXCR; each CDR3 protein has one entry. The sample has under 200,000 distinct CDR3 sequences, roughly 32% seen once. Trimming stripped 2 bases from V and 3 bases from J, with 11 bases between. The CDR3 is 13 residues long. Germline CDR1 and CDR2: SQVTM and ANQGSEA. This clonotype was obtained from a human donor with low-grade glioma or glioblastoma, undergoing nonglioma brain surgery, or in good health (not recorded which). The chain links TRBV29-1 to TRBJ2-7, with D possibly matching TRBD1 (6 bases). Source material: glioma tissue, nonneoplastic brain tissue, or PBMCs (not recorded which). The CDR3 reads CSVETGTHYEQYF. CDR3 DNA sequence: TGCAGCGTTGAAACCGGGACACACTACGAGCAGTACTTC.